A selection of T cell receptor beta chains follows, all from one sample in a study of CD8+ T cells in alopecia areata. Measured with immunoSEQ multiplex PCR; TCRdb has only the in-frame clones, and not every one. The table includes 120,000 or so clones, 45% to 50% detected once. Material for sequencing was NKG2D-low CD8+ T cells sorted from blood. These receptors all stem from a human donor with alopecia areata. Both conserved end residues are part of each CDR3. The D gene is left open where the match is weak. Expanded clones get a size class; other rows say once, few or many, or leave the size out.

D: -; size: -; length: 13; V: TRBV30; J: TRBJ2-2; DNA: TGTGCCTGGAACGAGGGGGTGGGCGGGGAGCTGTTTTTT; CDR3: CAWNEGVGGELFF
D: -; size: few; length: 13; V: TRBV19; J: TRBJ2-7; DNA: TGTGCCAGTAGCCCGGGACCGGGCGACGAGCAGTACTTC; CDR3: CASSPGPGDEQYF
D: -; size: -; length: 15; V: TRBV27; J: TRBJ1-6; DNA: TGTGCCAGCCGTCCCGGGAGGTCCTATAATTCACCCCTCCACTTT; CDR3: CASRPGRSYNSPLHF
D: -; size: -; length: 13; V: TRBV30; J: TRBJ2-7; DNA: TGTGCCTGGAGTTCGGTAGGGGGCTACGAGCAGTACTTC; CDR3: CAWSSVGGYEQYF
D: -; size: -; length: 13; V: TRBV27; J: TRBJ1-1; DNA: TGTGCCAGCAGTTGGCAGGGGAACACTGAAGCTTTCTTT; CDR3: CASSWQGNTEAFF
D: TRBD1; size: -; length: 12; V: TRBV6-5; J: TRBJ2-3; DNA: TGTGCCAGCACCCCAGGGGGCGATACGCAGTATTTT; CDR3: CASTPGGDTQYF
D: TRBD1; size: -; length: 15; V: TRBV5-1; J: TRBJ2-7; DNA: TGCGCCAGCAGCTTGGAGGGGACAGCCTCCTACGAGCAGTACTTC; CDR3: CASSLEGTASYEQYF
D: -; size: -; length: 14; V: TRBV5-1; J: TRBJ1-2; DNA: TGCGCCAGCAGCTTGGAAGGGCCGCTAGAAGGCTACACCTTC; CDR3: CASSLEGPLEGYTF
D: -; size: -; length: 14; V: TRBV29-1; J: TRBJ1-2; DNA: TGCAGCGTTGAACTGGGGGGGGCTAACTATGGCTACACCTTC; CDR3: CSVELGGANYGYTF
D: -; size: -; length: 12; V: TRBV29-1; J: TRBJ2-2; DNA: TGCAGCGTTGAGGAAAGGACCGGGGAGCTGTTTTTT; CDR3: CSVEERTGELFF
D: -; size: -; length: 15; V: TRBV29-1; J: TRBJ2-2; DNA: TGCAGCGTCAAGGGGCTAGCCGGGGCGAGGGGGGAGCTGTTTTTT; CDR3: CSVKGLAGARGELFF
D: -; size: -; length: 12; V: TRBV9; J: TRBJ2-3; DNA: TGTGCCAGCAGCCCCAGCACAGATACGCAGTATTTT; CDR3: CASSPSTDTQYF
D: -; size: -; length: 12; V: TRBV7-9; J: TRBJ1-6; DNA: TGTGCCAGCAGCCCCGCGGAATCACCCCTCCACTTT; CDR3: CASSPAESPLHF